The text below deals with one TCR beta chain. Its antigen is not identified. The data are from a study of cytomegalovirus exposure and HLA in healthy donors. Per germline, CDR1 LNHDA and CDR2 SQIVND (reference sequence). The V gene end was trimmed by 8 bases and the J gene end by 3 bases; junction bases not matched to a gene: 1. The CDR3 covers 13 residues. Vbeta (60) and Jbeta (13) primers were used in the PCR. Original processing notes: There were tens of millions of unique TCR beta chains by a later count, and approximately 10 million of them were shared. This table comes from immunoSEQ multiplex PCR, and its TCRdb copy is limited to in-frame clones, with some not included. V and J calls plus clone size are reproduced from that table; the DNA served to infer D and trimming. The sample shows under 150,000 clones, about 79% of them seen only once. The study, taken as a whole, reports: There were reportedly fewer N-insertions in an Asian-associated ancestry cluster than the roughly 700-donor mean, in a later analysis. A later analysis found that most CMV-associated TCR beta chains appeared HLA-restricted. Certain indistinguishable V segments, among them TRBV6-2 and TRBV6-3, were excluded.

This rearrangement joins TRBV19 to TRBJ2-1; 10 bases fit TRBD2. The sequence derives from a middle-aged man in good health and CMV-seronegative. Sequenced material: PBMCs. CDR3 sequence reads: CASSSGGYNEQFF. The DNA for the CDR3 is TGTGCCAGTTCTAGCGGGGGCTACAATGAGCAGTTCTTC.